The 25 T cell receptor beta chains below come from one sample, sequenced in a study of Graves' ophthalmopathy and Graves' hyperthyroidism. The sequenced template was RNA, covering the TCR beta CDR3 region. The first round was an RT-PCR with HTBI primers, and the second round was a multiplex PCR. Using its own MiXCR run on the multiplex PCR reads, TCRdb lists one record per CDR3 protein. The sample consists of roughly 500,000 distinct CDR3 sequences, roughly an eighth of them appearing once. The sequencing input was blood. Receptor source: a woman in her 30s with Graves' ophthalmopathy.

This clonotype showed up many times. The rearrangement links TRBV4-2 to TRBJ1-5; TRBD1 matches 7 bases. This CDR3 is built from 17 residues. Germline CDR1 LGHNA, CDR2 YNFKEQ. V dropped 0 bases and J dropped 4; count of bases not matched to a gene: 9. CDR3 nucleotide sequence: TGTGCCAGCAGCCAAGAAGCACAGGGGAGTGGGAATCAGCCCCAGCATTTT. It translates to CASSQEAQGSGNQPQHF.

The chain recombines TRBV30 with TRBJ1-1; D remains unclear. The CDR3 length is 10 residues. Deletions cut 0 bases from V and 8 bases from J, with 4 bases between. The V gene's germline CDR1 is GTSNPN and CDR2 SVGIG (reference sequence). CDR3 sequence reads: CAWSVQEAFF. CDR3 sequence (DNA): TGTGCCTGGAGTGTACAGGAAGCTTTCTTT.

This clonotype was found many times. The CDR3 DNA reads TGCGCCAGCAGCTTCGACCCGAACACTGAAGCTTTCTTT. Its protein product is CASSFDPNTEAFF. This chain uses TRBV5-1 with TRBJ1-1; D not certain. Germline assignment: CDR1 SGHRS and CDR2 YFSETQ. V shed 2 bases and J shed 1 base, with 6 bases lying between them. This CDR3 is built from 13 residues.

This clonotype occurred many times. The chain combines TRBV6-2 or TRBV6-3 with TRBJ1-5, with D possibly matching TRBD1 (5 bases). Germline V gene data show CDR1 as MNHEY and CDR2 as SVGEGT. Deletions cut 1 base from V and 0 bases from J, with 10 bases between. This CDR3 has 16 amino acids. In DNA form, the CDR3 reads TGTGCCAGCAGTTACTACAGGAGTATTAGCAATCAGCCCCAGCATTTT. Its protein product is CASSYYRSISNQPQHF.

This clonotype has more than one count but fewer than ten. The chain carries TRBV4-1 and TRBJ2-7, with D perhaps TRBD1 or TRBD2 (5 bases each). Between the trimmed V and J ends, which lost 1 base and 0 bases, there was a span of 16 bases. Per germline, CDR1 MGHRA and CDR2 YSYEKL. This CDR3 is built from 17 residues. CDR3 protein: CASSQAAPRDGSYEQYF. For the CDR3, the DNA is TGCGCCAGCAGCCAAGCCGCCCCCCGGGACGGCTCCTACGAGCAGTACTTC.

This clonotype was observed many times. Written as DNA, the CDR3 is TGTGCCAGCGGATACAATCAGCCCCAGCATTTT. It is translated as CASGYNQPQHF. V gene TRBV6-5 combines with J gene TRBJ1-5; D remains ambiguous. Trimming pared 8 bases from V and 3 bases from J, leaving 5 bases between. The CDR3 is 11 residues long. Looked up from germline, CDR1 is MNHEY and CDR2 is SVGAGI.

This clonotype was seen ten or more times. V is TRBV19 and J is TRBJ1-1; D is possibly TRBD1 (5 bases). This CDR3 region has 13 residues. CDR1 is LNHDA, CDR2 SQIVND, per germline (reference sequence). With 6 bases removed from V and 5 bases from J, the gap between germline ends came to 13 bases. The CDR3, as DNA: TGTGCCAGTAGCCCCATGGGGGGAACTGAAGCTTTCTTT. This translates into CASSPMGGTEAFF.

In its sample, this clonotype was seen a few times. Here the CDR3 reads CATSDPRGTDTQYF. The CDR3 region has the DNA TGTGCCACCAGTGATCCCAGGGGTACAGATACGCAGTATTTT. This rearrangement joins TRBV24-1 to TRBJ2-3; a possible D gene is TRBD1 (6 bases). CDR3 length equals 14 residues. V was shortened by 3 bases and J by 3 bases, with 9 bases between the two germline ends. Germline V gene data show CDR1 as KGHDR and CDR2 as SFDVKD.

This clonotype was seen at least ten times. This chain connects TRBV5-6 to TRBJ1-6, with unresolved D. V lost 4 bases, J lost 8 bases, and 13 bases lay in between. This CDR3 is built from 14 residues. The germline gives CDR1 SGHDT, CDR2 YYEEEE. The chain's CDR3 is CASSPGLEDSPLHF. In nucleotides, the CDR3 is TGTGCCAGCAGCCCCGGGCTAGAGGATTCACCCCTCCACTTT.

This chain links TRBV28 with TRBJ2-7; the D gene is possibly TRBD1 (6 bases). The CDR3 consists of 13 residues. Germline CDR1 and CDR2: MDHEN and SYDVKM. Deletions cut 6 bases from V and 6 bases from J, with 15 bases between. The CDR3: CASRPTGRGEQYF. CDR3 nucleotides: TGTGCCAGCAGACCGACAGGACGCGGCGAGCAGTACTTC. Looking up the rest from reference TRBV28 and TRBJ2-7 gives the full variable domain: DVKVTQSSRYLVKRTGEKVFLECVQDMDHENMFWYRQDPGLGLRLIYFSYDVKMKEKGDIPEGYSVSREKKERFSLILESASTNQTSMYLCASRPTGRGEQYFGPGTRLTVT.

This clonotype was observed at least ten times. This chain links TRBV2 with TRBJ2-7; 9 bases are shared with TRBD1. This CDR3 contains 15 residues. CDR1 is SNHLY, CDR2 FYNNEI, per germline. The J segment lost 5 bases and the V segment lost 6 bases, leaving 11 bases of the junction unmatched. CDR3 bases: TGTGCCAGCAGGGAACGGACAGGGGCGATCGACGAGCAGTACTTC. Translated: CASRERTGAIDEQYF. Using reference TRBV2 and TRBJ2-7 for the parts outside the CDR3, the full variable domain is EPEVTQTPSHQVTQMGQEVILRCVPISNHLYFYWYRQILGQKVEFLVSFYNNEISEKSEIFDDQFSVERPDGSNFTLKIRSTKLEDSAMYFCASRERTGAIDEQYFGPGTRLTVT.

Ten or more counts support this clonotype. This chain uses TRBV27 with TRBJ1-5; D may be TRBD1 (6 bases). The length of the CDR3 is 15 residues. V was pared by 6 bases and J by 3 bases, with 15 bases between. CDR1 is MNHEY and CDR2 is SMNVEV in the germline V gene (reference sequence). The CDR3 coding sequence is TGTGCCAGCAGCGATCCAGGGGAGATCAATCAGCCCCAGCATTTT. Translated, it gives CASSDPGEINQPQHF.

This clonotype has ten or more counts. The chain has TRBV6-1 and TRBJ1-6; D possibly corresponds to TRBD1 (5 bases). The germline V and J ends were trimmed by 5 bases and 14 bases, with 25 bases remaining between them. Germline V gene sequence: CDR1 MNHNS, CDR2 SASEGT. The CDR3 runs to 16 residues. CDR3 sequence reads: CASSPLSGTFEGSLHF. CDR3 bases: TGTGCCAGCAGTCCCTTGTCCGGGACGTTCGAAGGATCCCTCCACTTT.

This clonotype appeared a few times. CDR3 in DNA: TGTGCCAGCAGTTACTTCCCCAGGGGGCAAAACACCGGGGAGCTGTTTTTT. This codes for CASSYFPRGQNTGELFF. The chain joins TRBV6-5 to TRBJ2-2, with 8 positions matching TRBD1. The CDR3 is made up of 17 amino acids. V lost 1 base to trimming and J lost 2 bases; unmatched junction nucleotides: 6. The germline gives CDR1 MNHEY, CDR2 SVGAGI.

There are many counts of this clonotype. J is TRBJ1-2 and V is TRBV15; D gene unclear. Germline CDR1 is LNHNV and CDR2 is YYDKDF (reference sequence). V gave up 0 bases and J gave up 6 bases, with 11 bases separating them. The length of the CDR3 is 14 residues. DNA for the CDR3: TGTGCCACCAGCAGAGATCAAGGAGGGAATGGCTACACCTTC. As protein: CATSRDQGGNGYTF.

With respect to this clonotype: The junction does not match germline at one end; this may be a read error. V gene TRBV27 combines with J gene TRBJ1-2, with D tentatively TRBD1 (6 bases). In germline, CDR1 is MNHEY, CDR2 SMNVEV (reference sequence). This CDR3 spans 16 amino acids. As DNA, the CDR3 is TGTGCCAACAGTCCCTCGACAGGTCTGAGATCCCATGGCTACGCCTTC. Residues: CANSPSTGLRSHGYAF.

This clonotype was seen many times. The chain has TRBV6-1 and TRBJ1-1; D not certain. The CDR3 contains 16 residues. Between the trimmed V and J ends, which lost 1 base and 0 bases, there was a span of 12 bases. The germline V gene has CDR1 MNHNS and CDR2 SASEGT. The CDR3 region has the DNA TGTGCCAGCAGTGAAGGAGAACCGCTAATGAACACTGAAGCTTTCTTT. This sequence encodes CASSEGEPLMNTEAFF.

In its sample, this clonotype was seen many times. V gene TRBV6-5 combines with J gene TRBJ2-7; 7 nucleotides line up with TRBD1. The germline CDR1 and CDR2 sequences are MNHEY and SVGAGI. After removal of 0 bases from V and 2 bases from J, the junction contained 10 bases not matched to a gene. The CDR3 is 17 amino acids. CDR3 sequence (DNA): TGTGCCAGCAGTTACTCGACTGGTGGGCAGGGGGCCTACGAGCAGTACTTC. Protein: CASSYSTGGQGAYEQYF.

This clonotype was seen many times. This sequence joins TRBV10-1 and TRBJ2-7; possibly TRBD1 for D (6 bases). In germline, CDR1 is WNHNN, CDR2 SYGVQD (reference sequence). V gave up 3 bases and J gave up 7 bases, with 13 bases separating them. CDR3 length: 13 amino acids. For the CDR3, the DNA is TGCGCCAGCAGTGAAAGCGGACAGCCTGAGCAGTACTTC. This translates into CASSESGQPEQYF.

In this sample, this clonotype turned up many times. The gene calls are TRBV12-5 and TRBJ2-7, with 10 positions matching TRBD1. V lost 1 base and J lost 3; bases outside the gene matches: 15. CDR3 size: 19 residues. Germline V gives CDR1 LGHNT, CDR2 FRNRAP. The CDR3: CASGLAIPGRDRGFYEQYF. The DNA for the CDR3 is TGTGCTAGTGGTTTGGCTATTCCGGGCCGGGACAGGGGCTTCTACGAGCAGTACTTC.

Only a few counts were recorded for this clonotype. V is TRBV28 and J is TRBJ2-6, with 9 bases lining up with TRBD1. Losses at the gene ends were 3 bases for V and 1 base for J; bases not matched to a gene: 7. The CDR3 loop spans 18 amino acids. Germline V gene lookup returns CDR1 MDHEN and CDR2 SYDVKM. CDR3 nucleotides: TGTGCCAGCAGTTTTAACAGGGGGCGCCGGTCTGGGGCCAACGTCCTGACTTTC. It translates to CASSFNRGRRSGANVLTF.

This clonotype was recorded at least ten times. The CDR3 DNA sequence: TGTGCCAGCGCGAAGGTCGGCCCGTACGAGCAGTACTTC. The encoded protein is CASAKVGPYEQYF. This chain uses TRBV6-1 with TRBJ2-7; no clear D gene. In germline, CDR1 is MNHNS, CDR2 SASEGT. This CDR3 is built from 13 residues. Trimming pared 8 bases from V and 4 bases from J, leaving 15 bases between.

This clonotype has a count of ten or more. The rearrangement links TRBV6-1 to TRBJ1-1, with a weak D call TRBD1 (5 bases). With 7 bases removed from V and 8 bases from J, the gap between germline ends came to 14 bases. CDR3 length: 12 residues. Germline V lookup: CDR1 MNHNS, CDR2 SASEGT. The CDR3 bases are TGTGCCAGCATTGACTACAGGTTCGAAGCTTTCTTT. It specifies CASIDYRFEAFF.

The chain joins TRBV5-1 to TRBJ2-7, with 9 bases fitting TRBD2. After removal of 0 bases from V and 5 bases from J, the junction contained 9 bases not matched to a gene. This CDR3 comprises 16 residues. Germline V gene data show CDR1 as SGHRS and CDR2 as YFSETQ. The CDR3 coding sequence is TGCGCCAGCAGCTTGGACAGCGGGGGGACCCAGGACGAGCAGTACTTC. Protein: CASSLDSGGTQDEQYF.

This clonotype was found many times. The junction departs from the called germline gene at one end, perhaps through a read error. The chain combines TRBV7-9 with TRBJ2-7; 8 bases are a match to TRBD1. CDR1 SEHNR and CDR2 FQNEAQ come from the germline V gene (reference sequence). The CDR3 spans 13 residues. The CDR3 region has the DNA TGTACCAGCACCGTGACAGGGGCAGGGGAGCAGTACTTC. The encoded protein is CTSTVTGAGEQYF.